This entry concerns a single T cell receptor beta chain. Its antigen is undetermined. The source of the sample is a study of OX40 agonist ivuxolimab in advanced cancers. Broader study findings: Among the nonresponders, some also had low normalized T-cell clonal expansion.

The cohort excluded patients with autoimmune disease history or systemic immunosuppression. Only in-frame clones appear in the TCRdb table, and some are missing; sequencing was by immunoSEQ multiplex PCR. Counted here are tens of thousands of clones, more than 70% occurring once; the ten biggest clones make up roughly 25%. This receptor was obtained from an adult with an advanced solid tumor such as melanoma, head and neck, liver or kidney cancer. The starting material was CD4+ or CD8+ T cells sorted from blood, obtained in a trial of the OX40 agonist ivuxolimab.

The CDR3 loop is CASSLLFDRYEQYF. The DNA for the CDR3 is TGTGCCAGCAGTTTACTCTTTGACAGGTACGAGCAGTACTTC. The genes are TRBV27 and TRBJ2-7; tentatively, D is TRBD1 (6 bases). Germline V gene lookup returns CDR1 MNHEY and CDR2 SMNVEV (reference sequence). The CDR3 covers 14 residues. V was pared by 2 bases and J by 4 bases, with 12 bases between.